The TCR beta chain described here comes from a study of quantifying T cell responses using KT2 cells. Study in general: Reverse transcription used primers in the TCR alpha and beta constant regions. General study results and limits: Very high KT2 spike-in numbers caused saturation in KT2 sequence detection.

A single-stranded UMI oligo with SP2 sequence was ligated to cDNA 3' ends. An equimolar mix of RC1.1 and RC1.2 primed the beta chain across TRBC1 and TRBC2. TCRdb recomputed calls from the UMI-ligation and nested PCR reads with MiXCR, one row per CDR3 protein. This table has more than 55,000 distinct CDR3 sequences, 12% appearing once. Comment on this clonotype: The antigen is undetermined.

Germline CDR1 reads SGHRS; CDR2 reads YFSETQ. The CDR3 spans 14 residues. The junction had 0 bases not matched to a gene; V was cut back by 0 bases and J by 2 bases. The sequence derives from a human donor. Material: PBMCs spiked with cells of the T cell clone KT2. The J gene is TRBJ2-7, the V gene TRBV5-1, with 9 bases fitting TRBD2. Here the CDR3 reads CASSLGTSAYEQYF. The CDR3, as DNA: TGCGCCAGCAGCTTGGGGACTAGCGCCTACGAGCAGTACTTC.